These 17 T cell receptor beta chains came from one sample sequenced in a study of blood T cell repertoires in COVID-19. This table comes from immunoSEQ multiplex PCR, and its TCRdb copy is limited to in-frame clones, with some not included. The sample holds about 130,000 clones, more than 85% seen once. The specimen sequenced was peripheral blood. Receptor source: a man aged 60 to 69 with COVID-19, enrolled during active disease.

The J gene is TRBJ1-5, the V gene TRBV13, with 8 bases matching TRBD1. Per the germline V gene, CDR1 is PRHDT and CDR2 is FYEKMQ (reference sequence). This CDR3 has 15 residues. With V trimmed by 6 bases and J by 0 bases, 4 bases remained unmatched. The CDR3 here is CASSFRGLSNQPQHF. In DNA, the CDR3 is TGTGCCAGCAGTTTCAGGGGGCTTAGCAATCAGCCCCAGCATTTT.

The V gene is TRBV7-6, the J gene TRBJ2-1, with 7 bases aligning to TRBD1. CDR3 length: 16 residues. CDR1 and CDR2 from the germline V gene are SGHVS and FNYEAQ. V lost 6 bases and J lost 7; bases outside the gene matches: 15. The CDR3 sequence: CASSTLTGFGTNEQFF. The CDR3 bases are TGTGCCAGCAGTACTTTGACAGGGTTTGGGACGAATGAGCAGTTCTTC.

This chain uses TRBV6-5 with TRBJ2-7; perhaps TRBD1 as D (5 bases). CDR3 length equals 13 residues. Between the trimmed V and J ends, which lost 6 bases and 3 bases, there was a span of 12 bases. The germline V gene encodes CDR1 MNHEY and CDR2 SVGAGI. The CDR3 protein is CASSRDPFYEQYF. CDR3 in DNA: TGTGCCAGCAGCAGGGATCCTTTCTACGAGCAGTACTTC.

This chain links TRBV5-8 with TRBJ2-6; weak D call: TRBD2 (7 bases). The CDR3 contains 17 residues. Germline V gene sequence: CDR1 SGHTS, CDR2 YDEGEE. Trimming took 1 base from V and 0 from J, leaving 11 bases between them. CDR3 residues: CASSLLGGASGANVLTF. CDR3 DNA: TGTGCCAGCAGCTTGTTGGGGGGGGCCTCTGGGGCCAACGTCCTGACTTTC.

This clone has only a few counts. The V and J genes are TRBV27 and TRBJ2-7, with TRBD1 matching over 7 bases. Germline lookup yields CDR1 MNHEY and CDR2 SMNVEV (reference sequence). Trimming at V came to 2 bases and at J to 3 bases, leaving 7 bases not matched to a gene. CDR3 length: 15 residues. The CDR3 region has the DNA TGTGCCAGCAGTTTAGTAGGCGGACAGGACTACGAGCAGTACTTC. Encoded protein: CASSLVGGQDYEQYF.

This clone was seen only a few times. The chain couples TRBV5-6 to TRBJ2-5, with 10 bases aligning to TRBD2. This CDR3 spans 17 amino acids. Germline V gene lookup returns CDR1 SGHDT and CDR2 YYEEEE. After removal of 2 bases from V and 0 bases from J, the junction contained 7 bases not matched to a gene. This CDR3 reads CASSFSSGGPYQETQYF. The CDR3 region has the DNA TGTGCCAGCAGCTTTTCTAGCGGGGGACCGTACCAAGAGACCCAGTACTTC.

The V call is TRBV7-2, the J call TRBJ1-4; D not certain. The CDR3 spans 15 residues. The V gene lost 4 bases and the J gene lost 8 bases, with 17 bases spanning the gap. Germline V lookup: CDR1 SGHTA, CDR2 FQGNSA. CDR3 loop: CASSSPLAMGEKLFF. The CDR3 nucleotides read TGTGCCAGCAGCTCCCCCTTAGCGATGGGGGAAAAACTGTTTTTT.

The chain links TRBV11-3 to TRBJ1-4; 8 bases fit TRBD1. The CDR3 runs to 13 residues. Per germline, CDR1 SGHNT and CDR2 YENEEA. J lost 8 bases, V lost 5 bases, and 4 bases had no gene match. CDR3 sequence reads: CASSTRTGEKLFF. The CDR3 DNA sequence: TGTGCCAGCAGCACCCGGACAGGGGAAAAACTGTTTTTT.

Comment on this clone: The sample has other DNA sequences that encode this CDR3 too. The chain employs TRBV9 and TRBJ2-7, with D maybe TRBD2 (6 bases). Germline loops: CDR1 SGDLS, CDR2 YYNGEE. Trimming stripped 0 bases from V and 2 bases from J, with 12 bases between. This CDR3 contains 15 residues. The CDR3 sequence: CASSVEGGGAYEQYF. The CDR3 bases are TGTGCCAGCAGCGTAGAGGGAGGTGGAGCCTACGAGCAGTACTTC.

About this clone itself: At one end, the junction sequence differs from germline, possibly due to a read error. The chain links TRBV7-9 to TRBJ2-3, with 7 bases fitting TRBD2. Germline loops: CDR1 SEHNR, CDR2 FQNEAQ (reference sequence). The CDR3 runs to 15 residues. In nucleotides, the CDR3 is TGTGCCAGCAACTTAGGGCGGGGGATGACAGATACGCAGTATTTT. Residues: CASNLGRGMTDTQYF. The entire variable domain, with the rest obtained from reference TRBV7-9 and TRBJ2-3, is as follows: DTGVSQNPRHKITKRGQNVTFRCDPISEHNRLYWYRQTLGQGPEFLTYFQNEAQLEKSRLLSDRFSAERPKGSFSTLEIQRTEQGDSAMYLCASNLGRGMTDTQYFGPGTRLTVL.

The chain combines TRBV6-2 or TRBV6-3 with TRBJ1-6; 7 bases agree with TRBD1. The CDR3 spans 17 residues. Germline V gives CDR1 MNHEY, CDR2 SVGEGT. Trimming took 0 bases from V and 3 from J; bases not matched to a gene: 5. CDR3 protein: CASSYSSPGGYNSPLHF. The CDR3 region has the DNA TGTGCCAGCAGTTACTCCAGCCCAGGGGGCTATAATTCACCCCTCCACTTT.

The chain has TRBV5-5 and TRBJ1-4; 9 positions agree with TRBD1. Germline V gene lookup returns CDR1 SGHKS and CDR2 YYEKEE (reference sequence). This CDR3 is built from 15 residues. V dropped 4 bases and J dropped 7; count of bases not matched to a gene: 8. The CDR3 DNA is TGTGCCAGCAGCAATCCGGGACAGGGAGGTGAAAAACTGTTTTTT. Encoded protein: CASSNPGQGGEKLFF. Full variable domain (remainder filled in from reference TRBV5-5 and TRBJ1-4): DAGVTQSPTHLIKTRGQQVTLRCSPISGHKSVSWYQQVLGQGPQFIFQYYEKEERGRGNFPDRFSARQFPNYSSELNVNALLLGDSALYLCASSNPGQGGEKLFFGSGTQLSVL.

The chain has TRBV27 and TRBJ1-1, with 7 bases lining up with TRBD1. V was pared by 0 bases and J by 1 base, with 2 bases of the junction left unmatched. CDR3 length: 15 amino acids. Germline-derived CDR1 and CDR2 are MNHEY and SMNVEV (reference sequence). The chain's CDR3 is CASSLSGTANTEAFF. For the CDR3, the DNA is TGTGCCAGCAGTTTATCCGGGACAGCGAACACTGAAGCTTTCTTT.

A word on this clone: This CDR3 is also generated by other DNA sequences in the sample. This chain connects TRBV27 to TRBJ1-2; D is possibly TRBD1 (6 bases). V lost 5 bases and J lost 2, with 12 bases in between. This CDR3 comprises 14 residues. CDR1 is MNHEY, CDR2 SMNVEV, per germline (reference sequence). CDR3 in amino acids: CASSPRTANYGYTF. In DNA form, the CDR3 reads TGTGCCAGCAGTCCCCGGACAGCGAACTATGGCTACACCTTC.

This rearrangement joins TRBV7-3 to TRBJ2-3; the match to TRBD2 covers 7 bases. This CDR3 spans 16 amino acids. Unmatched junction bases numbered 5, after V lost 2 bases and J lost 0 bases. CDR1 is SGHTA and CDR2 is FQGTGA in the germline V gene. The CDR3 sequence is CASSLYRGSSTDTQYF. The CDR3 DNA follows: TGTGCCAGCAGCTTATATCGCGGGAGCAGCACAGATACGCAGTATTTT.

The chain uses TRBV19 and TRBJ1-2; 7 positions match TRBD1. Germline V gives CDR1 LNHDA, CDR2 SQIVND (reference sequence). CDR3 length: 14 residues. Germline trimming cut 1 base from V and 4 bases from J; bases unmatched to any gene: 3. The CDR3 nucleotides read TGTGCCAGTAGTATAGGACAGGGTAGCTATGGCTACACCTTC. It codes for CASSIGQGSYGYTF.

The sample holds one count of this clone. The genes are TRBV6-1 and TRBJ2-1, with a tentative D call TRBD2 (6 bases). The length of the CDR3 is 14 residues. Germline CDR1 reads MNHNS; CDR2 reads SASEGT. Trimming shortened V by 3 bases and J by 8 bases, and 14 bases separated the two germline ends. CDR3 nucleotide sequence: TGTGCCAGCAGTGATAACGGGGGTAAGGATGAGCAGTTCTTC. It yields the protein CASSDNGGKDEQFF.